These 32 T cell receptor beta chains were sequenced from one sample in a study of read filtering for tumor transcriptome and immune sequencing. From 300 to 450 ng of RNA, a library with molecular barcoded alpha/delta and beta/gamma adaptors was made. TCRdb re-derived calls from the reads in MiXCR, one entry per CDR3 protein. There are more than 45,000 distinct CDR3 sequences in the sample; about 12% occur only once, and 16% lies in the top ten. Sample: a population of CD138-negative cells sorted from bone marrow. These receptor sequences come from a donor aged 40 or over with multiple myeloma.

The V call is TRBV19, the J call TRBJ2-1, with 14 nucleotides matching TRBD2. From germline, CDR1 is LNHDA and CDR2 SQIVND (reference sequence). The V segment lost 3 bases and the J segment 8 bases; nucleotides outside the gene matches: 6. This CDR3 comprises 16 residues. The DNA for the CDR3 is TGTGCCAGTAGTATGACTAGCGGGGGGGGGGTCCATGAGCAGTTCTTC. It is translated as CASSMTSGGGVHEQFF.

CDR3 protein: CASSPLALEQFF. The CDR3 nucleotides are TGTGCCAGCAGCCCTCTAGCGCTTGAGCAGTTCTTC. The chain carries TRBV7-9 and TRBJ2-1, with D possibly being TRBD2 (6 bases). This CDR3 has 12 amino acids. Between the trimmed V and J ends, which lost 5 bases and 9 bases, there was a span of 11 bases. Germline lookup yields CDR1 SEHNR and CDR2 FQNEAQ (reference sequence).

This clonotype was counted at least ten times. The V gene is TRBV7-2, the J gene TRBJ1-4; D is uncertain. The CDR3 runs to 13 residues. Germline V gene data show CDR1 as SGHTA and CDR2 as FQGNSA. V lost 4 bases to trimming and J lost 16 bases, with 19 bases between them. In nucleotides, the CDR3 is TGTGCCAGCAGCTCGACAAGCGGCCCGAATTGGTTTTTT. Its translation is CASSSTSGPNWFF.

This clonotype was picked up a small number of times. J is TRBJ1-5 and V is TRBV5-8, with 7 nucleotides matching TRBD1. The CDR3 totals 16 residues. The V segment lost 4 bases and the J segment 3 bases; nucleotides outside the gene matches: 10. Germline loops: CDR1 SGHTS, CDR2 YDEGEE. For the CDR3, the DNA is TGTGCCAGCAGCCCCAAGGAGGGGGCGGCCAATCAGCCCCAGCATTTT. Its protein product is CASSPKEGAANQPQHF.

This clonotype was seen at least ten times. This chain joins TRBV20-1 and TRBJ1-1; D remains ambiguous. Trimming cost V 0 bases and J 0 bases, with 8 bases left between them. The V gene's germline CDR1 is DFQATT and CDR2 SNEGSKA (reference sequence). The CDR3 runs 14 residues. In DNA form, the CDR3 reads TGCAGTGCTAGAGATCTAGCCGTGAACACTGAAGCTTTCTTT. It encodes CSARDLAVNTEAFF.

This clonotype has ten or more counts. The chain has TRBV7-9 and TRBJ2-5, with a weak D call TRBD2 (7 bases). The germline V gene encodes CDR1 SEHNR and CDR2 FQNEAQ (reference sequence). Deletions cut 5 bases from V and 3 bases from J, with 25 bases between. The CDR3 runs 18 residues. CDR3 bases: TGTGCCAGCAGCCCAGGACAGTGGGGACTAAATACCGAAGAGACCCAGTACTTC. Amino acid sequence: CASSPGQWGLNTEETQYF.

To note about this clonotype: No conserved phenylalanine or tryptophan ends this CDR3, so it is likely a read error. V gene TRBV2 combines with J gene TRBJ1-1; 11 positions agree with TRBD1. CDR3 size: 15 residues. The germline V gene encodes CDR1 SNHLY and CDR2 FYNNEI. The CDR3 region is CASSAGQGARTEAFL. As DNA, the CDR3 is TGTGCCAGCAGTGCCGGACAGGGGGCAAGAACTGAGGCTTTCCTT.

This clonotype was picked up many times. The rearrangement links TRBV5-1 to TRBJ2-1; perhaps TRBD1 as D (5 bases). Germline CDR1 and CDR2: SGHRS and YFSETQ. This CDR3 has 15 residues. V gave up 0 bases and J gave up 1 base, with 8 bases separating them. The CDR3 nucleotides read TGCGCCAGCAGCTTGGATCAGGGATCCTACAATGAGCAGTTCTTC. It translates to CASSLDQGSYNEQFF.

J is TRBJ2-3 and V is TRBV23-1; no reliable D call. TRBV23-1 falls under the ORF class, with uncertain function. The CDR3 extends over 17 amino acids. The V end lost 0 bases, the J end lost 2 bases, and 15 bases lay between the germline ends. The CDR3: CASSQSGRRHDTDTQYF. DNA for the CDR3: TGCGCCAGCAGTCAATCAGGTCGGCGACACGACACAGATACGCAGTATTTT.

This clonotype showed up just a few times. A much bigger clone sits one base away, suggesting this may be a read error. This chain joins TRBV5-1 and TRBJ2-1; weak D call: TRBD1 (5 bases). V was pared by 4 bases and J by 12 bases, with 11 bases between. This CDR3 contains 11 residues. Germline V gene lookup returns CDR1 SGHRS and CDR2 YFSETQ. The CDR3: CASSRGHGQFF. CDR3 nucleotides: TGCGCCAGCAGCAGGGGCCATGGGCAGTTCTTC.

This clonotype was picked up many times. The rearrangement uses TRBV18 and TRBJ1-5, with D perhaps TRBD1 (5 bases). Trimming stripped 3 bases from V and 4 bases from J, with 10 bases between. The CDR3 has 14 amino acids. Germline lookup yields CDR1 KGHSH and CDR2 LQKENI. CDR3 in DNA: TGTGCCAGCTCACCGCAGGGTCGGAATCAGCCCCAGCATTTT. Amino acids: CASSPQGRNQPQHF. The whole variable domain, remainder taken from reference TRBV18 and TRBJ1-5, is NAGVMQNPRHLVRRRGQEARLRCSPMKGHSHVYWYRQLPEEGLKFMVYLQKENIIDESGMPKERFSAEFPKEGPSILRIQQVVRGDSAAYFCASSPQGRNQPQHFGDGTRLSIL.

About this clonotype itself: It is likely a read error: a sequence one base away is far more abundant. The CDR3: CASKIRQGYNYNEQFF. The CDR3, as DNA: TGTGCCAGCAAGATCCGACAGGGCTACAACTACAATGAGCAGTTCTTC. The chain is built from TRBV6-6 and TRBJ2-1; 7 nucleotides line up with TRBD1. Germline V gene sequence: CDR1 MNHNY, CDR2 SVGAGI (reference sequence). The junction had 12 bases not matched to a gene; V was cut back by 7 bases and J by 3 bases. This CDR3 is built from 16 residues.

In its sample, this clonotype was seen many times. The V and J genes are TRBV7-3 and TRBJ2-1, with D possibly matching TRBD2 (7 bases). The germline V and J ends were trimmed by 5 bases and 2 bases, with 13 bases remaining between them. This CDR3 contains 15 residues. Germline CDR1 SGHTA, CDR2 FQGTGA. As DNA, the CDR3 is TGTGCCAGCAGCCCACGGGGGGCGGCCTACAATGAGCAGTTCTTC. It yields the protein CASSPRGAAYNEQFF.

This clonotype was seen ten or more times. This chain uses TRBV7-3 with TRBJ2-1; tentatively, D is TRBD1 or TRBD2 (5 bases each). V gave up 3 bases and J gave up 7 bases, with 13 bases separating them. The germline V gene has CDR1 SGHTA and CDR2 FQGTGA. The CDR3 consists of 14 residues. As DNA, the CDR3 is TGTGCCAGCAGCTTTGGGGGTGGGGGAAATGAGCAGTTCTTC. This gives the protein CASSFGGGGNEQFF.

Note on this clonotype: A much larger clone differs from this one at a single base, so this may be a read error. CDR3: CASSLGQGSTIYF. CDR3 DNA: TGTGCCAGCAGTTTGGGACAAGGAAGCACCATATATTTT. The rearrangement uses TRBV12-3 or TRBV12-4 and TRBJ1-3, with D possibly matching TRBD1 (6 bases). This CDR3 comprises 13 residues.

At least ten counts were recorded for this clonotype. The J gene is TRBJ2-1, the V gene TRBV20-1, with 12 bases matching TRBD1. This CDR3 is 14 amino acids long. Germline lookup yields CDR1 DFQATT and CDR2 SNEGSKA (reference sequence). The V gene end was trimmed by 6 bases and the J gene end by 7 bases; junction bases not matched to a gene: 7. CDR3 amino acids: CSAPGQGAKNEQFF. The CDR3 nucleotides read TGCAGTGCACCGGGACAGGGGGCGAAAAATGAGCAGTTCTTC.

This clonotype was observed many times. The CDR3: CASSLLGGQINQPQHF. DNA of the CDR3: TGTGCCAGCAGCTTACTAGGAGGACAGATCAATCAGCCCCAGCATTTT. The genes are TRBV11-2 and TRBJ1-5, with D tentatively TRBD1 (6 bases). Trimming took off 2 bases at V and 3 bases at J, with 14 bases between the two ends. Per germline, CDR1 SGHAT and CDR2 FQNNGV. This CDR3 region has 16 residues.

The sample holds many counts of this clonotype. The junction differs from germline at one of its ends, possibly a read error. The CDR3 coding sequence is TGTGCTAGCAGCCGAGGGGGGGCGAGCTCCTACAATGAGCAGTTCTTC. Translated, it gives CASSRGGASSYNEQFF. The gene calls are TRBV7-7 and TRBJ2-1; a possible D gene is TRBD2 (7 bases). In germline, CDR1 is SSHAT, CDR2 FNYEAQ (reference sequence). This CDR3 is 16 amino acids long.

This clonotype has ten or more counts. V is TRBV3-1 and J is TRBJ1-1, with D unresolved. Trimming took off 5 bases at V and 0 bases at J, with 10 bases between the two ends. The CDR3 contains 14 residues. CDR1 LGHDT and CDR2 YNNKEL come from the germline V gene (reference sequence). In DNA form, the CDR3 reads TGTGCCAGCAGCTCCTGGGCTATGAACACTGAAGCTTTCTTT. It translates to CASSSWAMNTEAFF.

This clonotype showed up just a few times. This may be a read error: a much more frequent sequence differs by one nucleotide. The chain is built from TRBV12-3 or TRBV12-4 and TRBJ2-2; 10 bases match TRBD1. There are 15 residues in the CDR3. CDR3 residues: CASSPGTGDTGELLF. The CDR3 coding sequence is TGTGCCAGCAGTCCCGGGACAGGGGACACCGGGGAGCTGCTTTTT.

This clonotype occurred many times. This chain connects TRBV20-1 to TRBJ1-1; D is unresolved. The CDR3 runs to 14 residues. V was trimmed by 5 bases and J by 5 bases, leaving 18 bases between them. The germline CDR1 and CDR2 sequences are DFQATT and SNEGSKA (reference sequence). The CDR3 region has the DNA TGCAGTGCTTACCTTCTACGGCTAGGGACTGAAGCTTTCTTT. Protein sequence: CSAYLLRLGTEAFF.

The sample holds a few counts of this clonotype. The chain joins TRBV28 to TRBJ1-1; no reliable D call. This CDR3 is 13 amino acids long. The V gene lost 3 bases and the J gene lost 7 bases, with 12 bases spanning the gap. Germline V gene lookup returns CDR1 MDHEN and CDR2 SYDVKM. This CDR3 reads CASSFVGLGEAFF. CDR3 nucleotide sequence: TGTGCCAGCAGTTTTGTGGGCCTTGGTGAAGCTTTCTTT. Filled out from reference TRBV28 and TRBJ1-1, the complete variable domain reads DVKVTQSSRYLVKRTGEKVFLECVQDMDHENMFWYRQDPGLGLRLIYFSYDVKMKEKGDIPEGYSVSREKKERFSLILESASTNQTSMYLCASSFVGLGEAFFGQGTRLTVV.

Relative to its sample, this clonotype is medium-sized. This chain uses TRBV7-9 with TRBJ2-1, with 12 nucleotides matching TRBD2. Germline V gene sequence: CDR1 SEHNR, CDR2 FQNEAQ (reference sequence). The CDR3 runs 17 residues. Trimming removed 0 bases from V and 7 bases from J; junction bases left unmatched: 7. DNA for the CDR3: TGTGCCAGCAGCTTAGCCCTAGCGGGGGGGCAGTGGAATGAGCAGTTCTTC. It is translated as CASSLALAGGQWNEQFF.

This clonotype was seen at least ten times. The chain uses TRBV29-1 and TRBJ2-1; D possibly corresponds to TRBD1 (5 bases). The germline CDR1 and CDR2 sequences are SQVTM and ANQGSEA. Trimming stripped 7 bases from V and 0 bases from J, with 16 bases between. The CDR3 runs 15 residues. This CDR3 is CSAMGHRSSYNEQFF. The CDR3 region has the DNA TGCAGCGCCATGGGTCACAGGAGCTCCTACAATGAGCAGTTCTTC.

In regard to this clonotype: It may be a read error: a sequence one base away is much more abundant. CDR3 bases: TGTGCCAGCAGTTACACAGGGGGCTCCTATGAGCAGTTCTTC. This codes for CASSYTGGSYEQFF. The V gene is TRBV12-5, the J gene TRBJ2-1; 9 positions match TRBD1. CDR1 LGHNT and CDR2 FRNRAP come from the germline V gene. CDR3 length: 14 amino acids.

There are many counts of this clonotype. J is TRBJ2-1 and V is TRBV19; tentative D call: TRBD2 (6 bases). Germline V gene data show CDR1 as LNHDA and CDR2 as SQIVND (reference sequence). The CDR3 covers 15 residues. V was cut by 3 bases and J by 14 bases, with 23 bases left in between. The CDR3 coding sequence is TGTGCCAGTAGTATGAAGCGACTAGGGGCCGTGATGGAGTTCTTC. Translating it yields CASSMKRLGAVMEFF.

This clonotype has a count of ten or more. The chain has TRBV6-5 and TRBJ1-2; perhaps TRBD1 as D (5 bases). V lost 7 bases, J lost 6 bases, and 15 bases lay in between. The germline CDR1 and CDR2 sequences are MNHEY and SVGAGI. The CDR3 is 13 residues long. CDR3 in DNA: TGTGCCAGCATTTCCCCGGGGGACGATGGCTACACCTTC. The encoded protein is CASISPGDDGYTF.

The table lists this clonotype with many counts. The rearrangement uses TRBV7-9 and TRBJ1-1, with D possibly TRBD1 on 5 matching bases. This CDR3 has 14 residues. Looked up from germline, CDR1 is SEHNR and CDR2 is FQNEAQ (reference sequence). The germline V and J ends were trimmed by 7 bases and 8 bases, with 20 bases remaining between them. The CDR3 DNA reads as TGTGCCAGCACCCCAGGCCAGGGTGGGATAGAAGCTTTCTTT. This codes for CASTPGQGGIEAFF.

In regard to this clonotype: Its ends do not fully match the called genes, so a read error is possible. V gene TRBV3-1 combines with J gene TRBJ2-3, with D possibly TRBD1 on 5 matching bases. The germline V gene has CDR1 LGHDT and CDR2 YNNKEL (reference sequence). This CDR3 region has 17 residues. The CDR3 nucleotides read TGTGCCAGCAGCCAGGATCCCCAAGGGTGGGGCACAGATACGCGGTATTTT. Residues: CASSQDPQGWGTDTRYF.

In this sample, this clonotype turned up many times. The chain is built from TRBV29-1 and TRBJ2-5; 7 positions agree with TRBD2. The germline V gene encodes CDR1 SQVTM and CDR2 ANQGSEA. The V gene end was trimmed by 4 bases and the J gene end by 4 bases; junction bases not matched to a gene: 6. This CDR3 is built from 13 residues. The CDR3 is CSVVEGGRETQYF. CDR3 nucleotide sequence: TGCAGCGTTGTAGAGGGAGGGCGAGAGACCCAGTACTTC.

This chain uses TRBV7-3 with TRBJ2-3; 10 nucleotides align to TRBD2. Trimming cost V 9 bases and J 5 bases; bases outside gene matches: 11. Germline assignment: CDR1 SGHTA and CDR2 FQGTGA. The CDR3 has 15 residues. The CDR3 DNA is TGTGCCAGTCGTCTAGCGGGGGCGCGAGGAGATACGCAGTATTTT. Its protein is CASRLAGARGDTQYF. Combining the CDR3 with reference TRBV7-3 and TRBJ2-3 gives the whole variable domain GAGVSQTPSNKVTEKGKYVELRCDPISGHTALYWYRQSLGQGPEFLIYFQGTGAADDSGLPNDRFFAVRPEGSVSTLKIQRTERGDSAVYLCASRLAGARGDTQYFGPGTRLTVL.

This clonotype has at least ten counts. Written as DNA, the CDR3 is TGTGCCAGCAGCCCACCCCTAGCCGCCCTGAACAATGAGCAGTTCTTC. As protein: CASSPPLAALNNEQFF. The chain carries TRBV5-4 and TRBJ2-1, with a weak D call TRBD2 (5 bases). The CDR3 is 16 amino acids. The germline V gene encodes CDR1 SGHNT and CDR2 YYREEE (reference sequence). V was cut by 4 bases and J by 5 bases, with 19 bases left in between.